One sample yielded the 14 T cell receptor beta chains listed below, sequenced in a study of breast tumors, draining lymph nodes, adjacent tissues. MiXCR, applied by TCRdb to the multiplex PCR reads, yields one record per CDR3 protein. The data hold tens of thousands of distinct CDR3 sequences, with roughly 23% observed a single time. The sequenced sample was breast tumor tissue. These receptors came from a female donor with breast cancer. Some clones in this sample may be carry-over from other donors' samples.

Note on this clonotype: A clone one base away is much larger, so this may be a read error. It is likely a read error, because the conserved phenylalanine at the end of the CDR3 is missing. The CDR3 sequence: CASSQTGQGDYGYTL. CDR3 in DNA: TGTGCCAGCAGCCAGACGGGACAGGGGGACTATGGCTACACCCTC. V gene TRBV11-2 combines with J gene TRBJ1-2; 11 bases are shared with TRBD1. J lost 3 bases, V lost 5 bases, and 5 bases had no gene match. The CDR3 has 15 amino acids. Per germline, CDR1 SGHAT and CDR2 FQNNGV.

This clonotype was recorded once. This chain joins TRBV7-8 and TRBJ2-1; 11 bases are shared with TRBD2. V lost 3 bases, J lost 5 bases, and 3 bases stayed unmatched. The germline gives CDR1 SGHVS, CDR2 FQNEAQ. The length of the CDR3 is 15 residues. The CDR3 loop is CASSFQGLADNEQFF. DNA for the CDR3: TGTGCCAGCAGCTTCCAGGGACTAGCGGACAATGAGCAGTTCTTC.

This clonotype occurred many times. The gene calls are TRBV2 and TRBJ1-3; D unclear. The CDR3 spans 15 residues. CDR1 is SNHLY and CDR2 is FYNNEI in the germline V gene. The ends were cut back, 2 bases at V and 0 bases at J, with 8 bases in the middle. The CDR3, as DNA: TGTGCCAGCAGTGAATCTGCGGTCTCTGGAAACACCATATATTTT. Amino acids: CASSESAVSGNTIYF. The entire variable domain, with the rest obtained from reference TRBV2 and TRBJ1-3, is as follows: EPEVTQTPSHQVTQMGQEVILRCVPISNHLYFYWYRQILGQKVEFLVSFYNNEISEKSEIFDDQFSVERPDGSNFTLKIRSTKLEDSAMYFCASSESAVSGNTIYFGEGSWLTVV.

With regard to this clonotype: The germline gene is not matched at one end of the junction; a read error may be the cause. Here the CDR3 DNA reads TGTGCCAGTAGTTACAGGACTGTCTCCTACGAGCAGTACTTC. Translating it yields CASSYRTVSYEQYF. V usage is TRBV6-2 or TRBV6-3 and J usage is TRBJ2-7; D may be TRBD1 or TRBD2 (5 bases each). Germline V gives CDR1 MNHEY, CDR2 SVGEGT. The CDR3 is 14 amino acids.

Notes on this clonotype: At one end the junction does not follow the germline gene, possibly because of a read error. The V and J genes are TRBV28 and TRBJ2-3; D possibly corresponds to TRBD1 (6 bases). The V gene's germline CDR1 is MDHEN and CDR2 SYDVKM. The CDR3 totals 12 residues. The CDR3 nucleotides are TGTGCCAGCAGTGGGACGACAGGTACGCAGTATTTT. Amino acids: CASSGTTGTQYF. The full variable domain, completed using reference TRBV28 and TRBJ2-3, is DVKVTQSSRYLVKRTGEKVFLECVQDMDHENMFWYRQDPGLGLRLIYFSYDVKMKEKGDIPEGYSVSREKKERFSLILESASTNQTSMYLCASSGTTGTQYFGPGTRLTVL.

This clonotype has at least ten counts. The chain joins TRBV11-2 to TRBJ2-3, with D perhaps matching TRBD1 (6 bases). The germline CDR1 and CDR2 sequences are SGHAT and FQNNGV. The length of the CDR3 is 14 residues. V lost 5 bases, J lost 2 bases, and 11 bases lay in between. In DNA, the CDR3 is TGTGCCAGCAGCCGAGGACAGAACACAGATACGCAGTATTTT. It is translated as CASSRGQNTDTQYF.

This clonotype was detected many times. The J gene is TRBJ2-7, the V gene TRBV3-1; TRBD2 matches 11 bases. V shed 0 bases, J shed 2 bases, and the junction held 12 bases outside the gene matches. The CDR3 covers 19 residues. CDR1 is LGHDT and CDR2 is YNNKEL in the germline V gene (reference sequence). This chain's CDR3 is CASSQDGASGRPYPYEQYF. In DNA, the CDR3 is TGTGCCAGCAGCCAAGACGGGGCTAGCGGGAGGCCCTATCCCTACGAGCAGTACTTC.

This clonotype was seen many times. The chain combines TRBV4-1 with TRBJ2-1; TRBD1 matches at 7 bases. V trimming: 2 bases; J trimming: 0 bases; junction bases outside the gene matches: 4. Germline V CDR1 and CDR2: MGHRA, YSYEKL. The CDR3 is 16 amino acids. The DNA of the CDR3 is TGCGCCAGCAGCCAAACGACAGGGAACTCCTACAATGAGCAGTTCTTC. Translated: CASSQTTGNSYNEQFF.

The V call is TRBV5-6, the J call TRBJ1-1; 8 bases are a match to TRBD1. J gave up 6 bases and V 5 bases, and 6 bases lay outside the gene matches. Germline V gene data show CDR1 as SGHDT and CDR2 as YYEEEE. This CDR3 has 13 residues. For the CDR3, the DNA is TGTGCCAGCAGTTACTTGGGACAGGCTGAAGCTTTCTTT. As protein: CASSYLGQAEAFF. The entire variable domain, with the rest obtained from reference TRBV5-6 and TRBJ1-1, is as follows: DAGVTQSPTHLIKTRGQQVTLRCSPKSGHDTVSWYQQALGQGPQFIFQYYEEEERQRGNFPDRFSGHQFPNYSSELNVNALLLGDSALYLCASSYLGQAEAFFGQGTRLTVV.

The rearrangement uses TRBV2 and TRBJ1-1; 8 nucleotides align to TRBD1. This CDR3 region has 15 residues. Germline CDR1 reads SNHLY; CDR2 reads FYNNEI. V shed 7 bases, J shed 4 bases, and the junction held 11 bases outside the gene matches. The CDR3 DNA reads TGTGCCAGCAACCCCGGGACAGGCCGCGGCACTGAAGCTTTCTTT. It translates to CASNPGTGRGTEAFF.

A few counts support this clonotype. The chain has TRBV11-2 and TRBJ1-1; no firm D call. V lost 5 bases and J lost 1, with 11 bases in between. CDR3 length: 14 residues. CDR1 and CDR2 from the germline V gene are SGHAT and FQNNGV. The CDR3 sequence: CASSVDPGNTEAFF. The CDR3, as DNA: TGTGCCAGCAGCGTCGACCCGGGGAACACTGAAGCTTTCTTT.

This clonotype occurred many times. The chain links TRBV5-1 to TRBJ1-4; D is unresolved. This CDR3 spans 12 amino acids. Germline V lookup: CDR1 SGHRS, CDR2 YFSETQ. With 4 bases removed from V and 8 bases from J, the gap between germline ends came to 9 bases. CDR3 nucleotide sequence: TGCGCCAGCAGCCTCAACCTCGAAAAACTGTTTTTT. Its translation is CASSLNLEKLFF.

This clonotype is classed as large. The chain has TRBV7-9 and TRBJ2-7; D is tentatively TRBD1 or TRBD2 (5 bases each). The CDR3 sequence is 17 residues long. Per germline, CDR1 SEHNR and CDR2 FQNEAQ (reference sequence). Trimming removed 2 bases at V and 0 bases at J, with 17 bases between. This CDR3 reads CASSLPNGEGSSYEQYF. As DNA, the CDR3 is TGTGCCAGCAGCTTACCTAATGGAGAGGGGAGCTCCTACGAGCAGTACTTC.

This clonotype has ten or more counts. The chain links TRBV5-1 to TRBJ1-3, with 8 bases that match TRBD1. Trimming took 0 bases from V and 0 from J; bases not matched to a gene: 2. Looked up from germline, CDR1 is SGHRS and CDR2 is YFSETQ. The CDR3 runs 16 residues. The CDR3 DNA is TGCGCCAGCAGCTTGGTGCAGGGGGCCTCTGGAAACACCATATATTTT. It encodes CASSLVQGASGNTIYF. The full variable domain, in which reference TRBV5-1 and TRBJ1-3 provide the parts outside the CDR3, is KAGVTQTPRYLIKTRGQQVTLSCSPISGHRSVSWYQQTPGQGLQFLFEYFSETQRNKGNFPGRFSGRQFSNSRSEMNVSTLELGDSALYLCASSLVQGASGNTIYFGEGSWLTVV.